This TCR beta chain was retrieved from a study of radiation and T cells in renal cell carcinoma (dated by TCRdb to 2020 to 2022). Study-level background: In total, about 51 samples underwent TCR beta sequencing: roughly 26 tumors plus 27 peripheral blood samples. The last blood draw happened 4 weeks after radiation, timed to coincide with nephrectomy. A total of 4 million to 5 million unique CDR3 nucleotide sequences, encoding 2,658,974 unique CDR3 amino acid sequences, were found across all 50 or so samples.

Study-wide conclusions, independent of this receptor: In blood, the top tumor clonotypes increased between baseline and 2 weeks post-radiation and then shrank by 4 weeks, which suggests that tumor-resident clones expanded only transiently. Because pretreatment tumor biopsies were not available, the study could not determine whether clonotypes were already present within the tumor at baseline. Dynamics of the blood repertoire were not tracked past 4 weeks after treatment. Because the trial had a single-armed design, the trial could not examine how radiation dose or scheduling affected the TCR repertoire.

Comments on this clone: This receptor's antigen is unknown. The record has no base qualities; no much larger clone is one base away.

This sample's time point label indicates: blood 4 weeks post-SBRT, at nephrectomy. This sample's treatment or condition label indicates: 15 Gy SBRT to primary tumor, nephrectomy 4 weeks later. Samples came from a clinical trial, in which primary renal cell carcinomas received 15 Gy stereotactic body radiation therapy followed by nephrectomy 4 weeks later. Serial peripheral blood from radiation-treated patients was sampled at baseline, 2 weeks and 4 weeks after SBRT to track tumor-enriched clonotypes. All patients had renal cell carcinoma with clear cell pathology. Genomic DNA for TCR sequencing was prepared using the QIAamp DNA Blood Mini Kit (Qiagen). Samples were included in the analyses only if all quality control checks were passed. The immunoSEQ kit was used, according to the manufacturer's recommendations, to generate TCR beta libraries from genomic DNA. To prepare libraries, a first multiplex PCR with proprietary primers was run, followed by a second PCR that added unique barcodes, and a bead cleanup was done after each round. A positive control reaction and a negative control reaction, both provided in the kit, were run with every batch of samples. The final libraries were assessed on an Agilent 4200 TapeStation D1000 ScreenTape, pooled by volume, and quantified by qPCR. Sequencing was performed on an Illumina NextSeq500 using a MidOutput 150-cycle cartridge, with 156 Read1 cycles, 15 Index1 cycles, and the kit custom primers. The pooled library was loaded at about 1 pM with roughly 19% PhiX control spiked in. The published analysis was carried out like this. Vendor-processed data were analyzed in R, and a clonotype was defined as all T cells sharing the same CDR3 nucleotide sequence. In the clone abundance analyses, frequencies in each sample were normalized to that sample's 10,000 most abundant clones. Before analysis, public T cell clones were removed, and these numbered fewer than five per sample on average. Tumor-enriched clonotypes and baseline blood-enriched clonotypes were defined as those with an abundance difference of at least 32-fold between compartments. A beta-binomial differential abundance model was used to identify clonotypes that were expanded or contracted between blood time points. Similarity between tumor and blood repertoires was quantified using the Baroni-Urbani and Buser coefficient, and groups were compared with two-tailed Wilcoxon tests in R. Held by TCRdb, this immuneACCESS table contains in-frame sequences only and omits some clones. Under half of the omission traces to an unresolved V gene where checked; the cause of the rest is unknown. V, J and clone size are those of that table, while D and trimming were read from the DNA. The sample table shows 130,000 to 150,000 clones, and 80% to 90% are seen once. The top ten clones comprise around a sixth of the sample.

This receptor was taken from a woman in her fifties or sixties with renal cell carcinoma. Material: blood, obtained from a patient whose treatment included radiotherapy and nephrectomy.

Here the CDR3 is given as CASSVVGDFGSGNTIYF. The DNA sequence is TGTGCCAGCAGCGTAGTTGGGGATTTTGGCTCTGGAAACACCATATATTTT. This receptor chain uses TRBV9 and TRBJ1-3, with no reliable assignment of the D segment. The germline V gene provides CDR1 SGDLS and CDR2 YYNGEE. Its CDR3 holds 17 amino acids, cysteine through phenylalanine. This entry keeps only the CDR3 DNA: 51 bases, framed from base 1. V is shortened by 0 bases, J by 0 bases, and the region joining them spans 13 bases.